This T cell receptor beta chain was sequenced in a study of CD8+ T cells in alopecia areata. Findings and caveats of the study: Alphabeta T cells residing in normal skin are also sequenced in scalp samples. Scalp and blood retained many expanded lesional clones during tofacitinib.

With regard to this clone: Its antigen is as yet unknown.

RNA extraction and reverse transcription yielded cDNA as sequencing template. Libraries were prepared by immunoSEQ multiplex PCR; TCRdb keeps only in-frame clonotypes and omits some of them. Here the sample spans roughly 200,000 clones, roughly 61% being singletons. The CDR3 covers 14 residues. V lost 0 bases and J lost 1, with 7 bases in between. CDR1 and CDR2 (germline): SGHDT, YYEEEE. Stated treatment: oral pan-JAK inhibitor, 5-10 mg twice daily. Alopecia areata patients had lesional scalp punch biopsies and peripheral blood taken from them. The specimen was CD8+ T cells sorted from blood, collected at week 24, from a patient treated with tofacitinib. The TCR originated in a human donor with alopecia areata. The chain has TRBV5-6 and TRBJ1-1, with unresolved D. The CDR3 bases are TGTGCCAGCAGCTTGGTAGCAGAGAACACTGAAGCTTTCTTT. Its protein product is CASSLVAENTEAFF.